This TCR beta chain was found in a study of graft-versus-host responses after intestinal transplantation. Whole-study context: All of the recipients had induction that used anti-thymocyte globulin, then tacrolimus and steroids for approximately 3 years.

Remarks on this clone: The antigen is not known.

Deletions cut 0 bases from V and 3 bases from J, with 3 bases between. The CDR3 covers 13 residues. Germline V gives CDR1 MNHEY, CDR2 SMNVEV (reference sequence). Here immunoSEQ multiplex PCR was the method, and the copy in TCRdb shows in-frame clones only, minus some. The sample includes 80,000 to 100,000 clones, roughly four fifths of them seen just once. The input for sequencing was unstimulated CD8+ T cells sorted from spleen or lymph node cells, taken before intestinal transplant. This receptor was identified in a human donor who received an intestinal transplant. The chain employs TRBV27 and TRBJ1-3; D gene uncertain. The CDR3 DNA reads TGTGCCAGCAGTTTATCGATTGGAAACACCATATATTTT. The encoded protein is CASSLSIGNTIYF.